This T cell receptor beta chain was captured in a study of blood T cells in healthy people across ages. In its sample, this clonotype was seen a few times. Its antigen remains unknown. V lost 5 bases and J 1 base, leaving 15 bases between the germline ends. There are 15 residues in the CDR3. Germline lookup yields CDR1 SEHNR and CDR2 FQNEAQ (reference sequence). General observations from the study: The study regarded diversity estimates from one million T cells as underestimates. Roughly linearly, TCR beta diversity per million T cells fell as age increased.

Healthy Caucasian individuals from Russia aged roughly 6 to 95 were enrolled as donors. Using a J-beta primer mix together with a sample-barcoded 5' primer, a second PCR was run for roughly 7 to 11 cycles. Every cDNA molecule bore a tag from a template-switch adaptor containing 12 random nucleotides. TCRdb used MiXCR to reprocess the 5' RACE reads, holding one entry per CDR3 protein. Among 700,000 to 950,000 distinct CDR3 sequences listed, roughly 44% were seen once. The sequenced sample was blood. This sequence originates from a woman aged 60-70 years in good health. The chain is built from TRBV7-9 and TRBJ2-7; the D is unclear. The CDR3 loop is CASSQRAMASYEQYF. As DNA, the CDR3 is TGTGCCAGCAGCCAACGGGCGATGGCGTCCTACGAGCAGTACTTC.